The source of this TCR beta chain is a study of OX40 agonist ivuxolimab in advanced cancers. In the study overall: Patients enrolled in dose escalation were diagnosed with hepatocellular carcinoma, melanoma, renal cell or head and neck cancer. Two patients with cutaneous melanoma and one with hepatocellular carcinoma, three in total, showed partial responses. Of mixed ages from about 20 to 80 and averaging about 60 years, the group was over 80% male.

Study-wide results and limits: On average, a greater number of expanded clones characterised CD8+ T cells relative to CD4+.

Profiling relied on immunoSEQ multiplex PCR, and the TCRdb table lists in-frame clones only, not all of them. Among about 44,000 clones, roughly 88% were seen once, and the ten largest hold around 19%. Trimming stripped 2 bases from V and 1 base from J, with 8 bases between. The CDR3 contains 14 residues. Germline V gives CDR1 SGHTA, CDR2 FQGTGA. On this clone: Its antigen remains unidentified.

Specimen: CD4+ or CD8+ T cells sorted from blood, collected in a trial of the OX40 agonist ivuxolimab. The TCR sequence derives from an adult with an advanced solid tumor such as melanoma, head and neck, liver or kidney cancer. V gene TRBV7-3 combines with J gene TRBJ2-5; no definite D call. The CDR3, as DNA: TGTGCCAGCAGCTTAGGTCTAGGCCAAGAGACCCAGTACTTC. This sequence encodes CASSLGLGQETQYF.